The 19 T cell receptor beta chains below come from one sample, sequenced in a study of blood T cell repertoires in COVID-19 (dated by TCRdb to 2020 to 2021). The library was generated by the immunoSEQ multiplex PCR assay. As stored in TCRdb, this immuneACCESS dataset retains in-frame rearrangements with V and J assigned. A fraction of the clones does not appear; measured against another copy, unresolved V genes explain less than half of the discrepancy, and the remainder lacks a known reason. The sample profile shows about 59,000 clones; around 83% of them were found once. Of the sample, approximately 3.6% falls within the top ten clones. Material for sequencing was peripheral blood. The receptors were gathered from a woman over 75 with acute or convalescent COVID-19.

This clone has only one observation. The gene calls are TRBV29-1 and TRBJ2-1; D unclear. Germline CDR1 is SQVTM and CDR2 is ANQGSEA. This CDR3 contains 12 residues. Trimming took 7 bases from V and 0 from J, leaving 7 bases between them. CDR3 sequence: CSARSSYNEQFF. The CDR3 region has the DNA TGCAGCGCGCGTAGCTCCTACAATGAGCAGTTCTTC.

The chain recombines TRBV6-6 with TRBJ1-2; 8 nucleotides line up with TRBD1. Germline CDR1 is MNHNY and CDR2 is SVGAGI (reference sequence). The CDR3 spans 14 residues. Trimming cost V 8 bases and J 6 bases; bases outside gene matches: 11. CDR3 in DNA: TGTGCCAGCGTACCCACAGGGGGTGAGAATGGCTACACCTTC. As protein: CASVPTGGENGYTF.

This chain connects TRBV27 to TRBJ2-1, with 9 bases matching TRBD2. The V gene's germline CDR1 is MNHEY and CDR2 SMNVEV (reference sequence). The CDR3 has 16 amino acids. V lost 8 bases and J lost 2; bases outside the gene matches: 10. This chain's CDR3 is CASQLAGRVPYNEQFF. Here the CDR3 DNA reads TGTGCCAGCCAGCTAGCGGGGAGGGTTCCCTACAATGAGCAGTTCTTC.

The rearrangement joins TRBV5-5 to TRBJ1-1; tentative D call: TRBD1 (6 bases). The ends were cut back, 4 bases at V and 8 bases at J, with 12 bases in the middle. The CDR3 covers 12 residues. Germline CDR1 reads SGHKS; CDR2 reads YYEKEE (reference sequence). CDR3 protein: CASSLGQTEAFF. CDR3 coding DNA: TGTGCCAGCAGCCTAGGACAGACCGAAGCTTTCTTT.

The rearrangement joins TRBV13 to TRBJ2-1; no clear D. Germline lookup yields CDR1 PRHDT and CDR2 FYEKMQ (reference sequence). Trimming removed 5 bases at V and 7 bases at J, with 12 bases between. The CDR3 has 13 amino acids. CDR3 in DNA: TGTGCCAGCAGCGTCTCGTATAGAAATGAGCAGTTCTTC. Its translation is CASSVSYRNEQFF.

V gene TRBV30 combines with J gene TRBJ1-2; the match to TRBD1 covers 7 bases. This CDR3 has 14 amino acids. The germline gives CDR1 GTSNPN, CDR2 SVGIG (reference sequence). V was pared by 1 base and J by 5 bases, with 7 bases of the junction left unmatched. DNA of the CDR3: TGTGCCTGGAGTGGAGGGACAGCTCTTTATGGCTACACCTTC. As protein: CAWSGGTALYGYTF.

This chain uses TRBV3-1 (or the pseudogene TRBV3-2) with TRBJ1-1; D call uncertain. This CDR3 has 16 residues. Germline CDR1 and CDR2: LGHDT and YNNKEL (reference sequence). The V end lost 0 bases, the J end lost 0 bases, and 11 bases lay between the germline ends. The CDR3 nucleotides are TGTGCCAGCAGCCAAGATAGCCAGATCATGAACACTGAAGCTTTCTTT. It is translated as CASSQDSQIMNTEAFF.

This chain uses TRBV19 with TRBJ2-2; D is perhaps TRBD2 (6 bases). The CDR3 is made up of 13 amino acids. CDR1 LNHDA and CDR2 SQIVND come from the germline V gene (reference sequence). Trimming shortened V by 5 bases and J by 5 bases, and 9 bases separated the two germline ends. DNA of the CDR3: TGTGCCAGTAGTCGGGAGAAAACCGGGGAGCTGTTTTTT. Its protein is CASSREKTGELFF.

CDR3 in amino acids: CATSESVDTQYF. The CDR3 DNA sequence: TGTGCCACCAGTGAGTCCGTAGATACGCAGTATTTT. The chain carries TRBV24-1 and TRBJ2-3, with no clear D. The CDR3 extends over 12 amino acids. The germline V gene has CDR1 KGHDR and CDR2 SFDVKD. V was pared by 4 bases and J by 5 bases, with 6 bases between.

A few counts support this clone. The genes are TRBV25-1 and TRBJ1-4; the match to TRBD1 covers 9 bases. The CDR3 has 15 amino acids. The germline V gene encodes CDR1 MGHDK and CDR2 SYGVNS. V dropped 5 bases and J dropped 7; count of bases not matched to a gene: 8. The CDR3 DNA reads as TGTGCCAGCAGTCCCCCCGGGACAGGGAGTGAAAAACTGTTTTTT. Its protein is CASSPPGTGSEKLFF.

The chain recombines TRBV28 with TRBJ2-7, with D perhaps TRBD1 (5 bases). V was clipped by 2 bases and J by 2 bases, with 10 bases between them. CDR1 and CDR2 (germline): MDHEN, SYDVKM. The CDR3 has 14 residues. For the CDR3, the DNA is TGTGCCAGCAGTTTAAGGCAGGGAACCTACGAGCAGTACTTC. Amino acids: CASSLRQGTYEQYF. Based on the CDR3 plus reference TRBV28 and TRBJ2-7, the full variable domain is DVKVTQSSRYLVKRTGEKVFLECVQDMDHENMFWYRQDPGLGLRLIYFSYDVKMKEKGDIPEGYSVSREKKERFSLILESASTNQTSMYLCASSLRQGTYEQYFGPGTRLTVT.

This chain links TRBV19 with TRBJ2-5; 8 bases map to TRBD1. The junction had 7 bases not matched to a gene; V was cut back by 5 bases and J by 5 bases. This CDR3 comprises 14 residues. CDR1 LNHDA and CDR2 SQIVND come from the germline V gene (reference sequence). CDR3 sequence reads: CASSPGQGGETQYF. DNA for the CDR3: TGTGCCAGTAGTCCCGGACAGGGCGGGGAGACCCAGTACTTC.

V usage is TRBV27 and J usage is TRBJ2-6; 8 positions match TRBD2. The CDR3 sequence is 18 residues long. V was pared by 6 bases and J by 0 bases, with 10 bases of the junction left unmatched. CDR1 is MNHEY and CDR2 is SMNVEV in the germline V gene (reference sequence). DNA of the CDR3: TGTGCCAGCAGCCCGAACGGGGGGGCCCCCTCTGGGGCCAACGTCCTGACTTTC. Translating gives CASSPNGGAPSGANVLTF.

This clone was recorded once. CDR3 sequence: CASSLKGRGNQPQHF. CDR3 DNA: TGTGCCAGCAGCTTAAAGGGGCGCGGCAATCAGCCCCAGCATTTT. The chain employs TRBV5-8 and TRBJ1-5; TRBD1 might be the D (5 bases). Trimming pared 2 bases from V and 2 bases from J, leaving 11 bases between. This CDR3 spans 15 amino acids. Germline V gene data show CDR1 as SGHTS and CDR2 as YDEGEE.

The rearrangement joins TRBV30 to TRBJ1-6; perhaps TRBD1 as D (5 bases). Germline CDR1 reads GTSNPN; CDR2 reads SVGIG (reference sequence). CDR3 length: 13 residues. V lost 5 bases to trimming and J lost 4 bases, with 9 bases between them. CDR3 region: CAWGTGYNSPLHF. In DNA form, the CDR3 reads TGTGCCTGGGGGACGGGGTATAATTCACCCCTCCACTTT.

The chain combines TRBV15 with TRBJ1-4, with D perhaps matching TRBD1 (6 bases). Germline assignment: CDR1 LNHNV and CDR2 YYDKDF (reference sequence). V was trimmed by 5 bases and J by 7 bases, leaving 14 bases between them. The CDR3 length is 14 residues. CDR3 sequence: CATSLTGLGEKLFF. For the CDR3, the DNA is TGTGCCACCAGCCTTACAGGGTTGGGTGAAAAACTGTTTTTT.

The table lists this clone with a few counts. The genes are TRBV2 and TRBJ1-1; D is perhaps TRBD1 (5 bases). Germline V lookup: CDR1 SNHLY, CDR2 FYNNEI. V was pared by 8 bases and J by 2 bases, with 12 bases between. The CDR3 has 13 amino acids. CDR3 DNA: TGTGCCAGCCGATGGGGGGTAAACACTGAAGCTTTCTTT. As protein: CASRWGVNTEAFF.

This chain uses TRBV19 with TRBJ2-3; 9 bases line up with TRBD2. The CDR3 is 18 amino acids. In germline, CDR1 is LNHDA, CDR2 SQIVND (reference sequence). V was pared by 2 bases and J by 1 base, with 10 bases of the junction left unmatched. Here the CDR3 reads CASSIRAGGPVGTDTQYF. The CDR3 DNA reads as TGTGCCAGTAGTATAAGGGCGGGGGGGCCGGTCGGCACAGATACGCAGTATTTT.

The CDR3 nucleotides read TGCAGCGTTGAACCGGGACAAAAGACGCAGTATTTT. Translating gives CSVEPGQKTQYF. The V and J genes are TRBV29-1 and TRBJ2-3; a possible D gene is TRBD1 (6 bases). V lost 2 bases and J 9 bases, leaving 12 bases between the germline ends. The CDR3 has 12 residues. The germline V gene encodes CDR1 SQVTM and CDR2 ANQGSEA.